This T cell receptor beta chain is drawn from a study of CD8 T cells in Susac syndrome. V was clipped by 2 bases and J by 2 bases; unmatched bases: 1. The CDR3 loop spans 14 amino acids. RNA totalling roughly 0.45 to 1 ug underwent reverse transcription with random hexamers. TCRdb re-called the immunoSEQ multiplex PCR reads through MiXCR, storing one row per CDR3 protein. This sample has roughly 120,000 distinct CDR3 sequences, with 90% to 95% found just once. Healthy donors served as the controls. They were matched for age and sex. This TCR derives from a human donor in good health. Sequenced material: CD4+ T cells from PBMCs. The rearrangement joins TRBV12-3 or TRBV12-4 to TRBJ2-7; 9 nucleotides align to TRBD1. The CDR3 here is CASSLTGGAYEQYF. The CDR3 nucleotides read TGTGCCAGCAGTTTAACAGGGGGCGCCTACGAGCAGTACTTC.